The subject of this entry is one T cell receptor (beta chain). Just one base apart from a much larger clone, this may be a read error. TCRdb itself ran the 5' RACE reads through MiXCR, one entry per CDR3 protein. In the table there are 250,000 to 350,000 distinct CDR3 sequences, roughly 8.6% of which are singletons. This sample was taken from a study of identical twins. The sample was also linked to a second study, of yellow fever vaccine responses in identical twins.

The sequence was obtained from a woman aged 18-29 years in good health. The sample taken for sequencing was memory (CD45RO+) T cells sorted from blood.

Here the CDR3 reads CASSVGVAGSYEQYF. CDR3 in DNA: TGTGCCAGCAGCGTAGGGGTAGCGGGATCCTACGAGCAGTACTTC. This chain uses TRBV9 with TRBJ2-7; the match to TRBD2 covers 8 bases. This CDR3 has 15 amino acids. Germline V CDR1 and CDR2: SGDLS, YYNGEE. Trimming cost V 0 bases and J 1 base; bases outside gene matches: 3. The whole variable domain, remainder taken from reference TRBV9 and TRBJ2-7, is DSGVTQTPKHLITATGQRVTLRCSPRSGDLSVYWYQQSLDQGLQFLIQYYNGEERAKGNILERFSAQQFPDLHSELNLSSLELGDSALYFCASSVGVAGSYEQYFGPGTRLTVT.